Listed below are T cell receptor beta chains from one sample, sequenced in a study of T cells in narcolepsy. Assay: immunoSEQ multiplex PCR; the TCRdb copy retains only in-frame clones and omits some. Of 20,000 to 25,000 clones listed, around four fifths were seen once; the top ten hold roughly 1.3%. Sequencing used CD45RA- memory CD4+ T cells from PBMCs. These TCRs come from a human donor with narcolepsy. Both conserved end residues are part of each CDR3. The D gene is left open where the match is weak. A row's size may be missing; if present it is once, few, many or a size class.

j_call v_call clone_size d_call cdr3_nt cdr3_aa
TRBJ2-7 TRBV6-6 - - TGTGCCAGCAGTTACGAGTTAATGGGGTGGCAGTACTTC CASSYELMGWQYF
TRBJ2-7 TRBV27 - TRBD2 TGTGCCAGCAGCGGGACTAGCGGGAGGGCCGTTCCCTACGAGCAGTACTTC CASSGTSGRAVPYEQYF
TRBJ2-3 TRBV4-3 - TRBD2 TGCGCCAGCAGCCAAGATGTCGGTAGCGGGAGCGCAGATACGCAGTATTTT CASSQDVGSGSADTQYF
TRBJ1-5 TRBV4-3 - - TGCGCCAGCAGCCCCGACGGTAGCAATCAGCCCCAGCATTTT CASSPDGSNQPQHF
TRBJ1-2 TRBV11-2 - TRBD1 TGTGCCAGCAGCTTCACAGGGGGCGGCTACACCTTC CASSFTGGGYTF
TRBJ1-5 TRBV19 - - TGTGCCAGTAGCCTCGGGACCTTCGGTCAGCCCCAGCATTTT CASSLGTFGQPQHF
TRBJ2-2 TRBV6-5 - - TGTGCCAGCAGTGAACAGGGGAACACCGGGGAGCTGTTTTTT CASSEQGNTGELFF
TRBJ2-2 TRBV7-2 - - TGTGCCAGCAGCTCGGGGGGCAATTCCGGGGAGCTGTTTTTT CASSSGGNSGELFF
TRBJ2-7 TRBV28 - - TGTGCCAGCAGTCCCTCGGGGGCCTGGAACGAGCAGTACTTC CASSPSGAWNEQYF
TRBJ2-1 TRBV5-8 once - TGTGCCAGCAGCTGGGGACTTCGGCAAAACAATGAGCAGTTCTTC CASSWGLRQNNEQFF
TRBJ2-7 TRBV28 - - TGTGCCAGCAGTGTGGGGACGCTTTTCTACGAGCAGTACTTC CASSVGTLFYEQYF
TRBJ2-1 TRBV7-3 - - TGTGCCAGCAGCCTAAACCCGGGAGTAGGCAATGAGCAGTTCTTC CASSLNPGVGNEQFF
TRBJ1-3 TRBV15 few - TGTGCCACCAGCAGAGGAACAAGGCAAGCTGGAAACACCATATATTTT CATSRGTRQAGNTIYF
TRBJ2-1 TRBV5-1 - TRBD2 TGCGCCAGCAGCGCTCCGGGACTAGGGTCCCCCACCACTTACAATGAGCAGTTCTTC CASSAPGLGSPTTYNEQFF
TRBJ2-2 TRBV9 - - TGTGCCAGCAGCGCTGGAGAGAACACCGGGGAGCTGTTTTTT CASSAGENTGELFF
TRBJ1-2 TRBV29-1 - - TGCAGCGGGGGGCAGGGTGCTAACTATGGCTACACCTTC CSGGQGANYGYTF
TRBJ1-5 TRBV6-1 - TRBD1 TGTGCCAGCCTACAGGGGCGGGTAGGTCAGCCCCAGCATTTT CASLQGRVGQPQHF
TRBJ2-5 TRBV11-3 - TRBD2 TGTGCCAGCAGCCGAGGAGGACTAGCGGGAGGATCGACCCAGTACTTC CASSRGGLAGGSTQYF
TRBJ2-7 TRBV28 - TRBD2 TGTGCCAGCAGTTTTACACTAGCGGGAGGGGACGACTACGAGCAGTACTTC CASSFTLAGGDDYEQYF
TRBJ2-1 TRBV18 - TRBD2 TGTGCCAGCTCACCACCTAGCGGGAGAAGTGAGCAGTTCTTC CASSPPSGRSEQFF
TRBJ2-1 TRBV7-7 - - TGTGCTAGCAGCTTAGCCCCTACCCAGGGGAATGAGCAGTTCTTC CASSLAPTQGNEQFF
TRBJ2-3 TRBV11-2 - - TGTGCCAGCAGCTCACTACCCGAGTCGTCGCAGTATTTT CASSSLPESSQYF
TRBJ2-7 TRBV7-8 - TRBD1 TGTGCCAGCAGCTTAGTAGGGGGCCTAGCCTACGAGCAGTACTTC CASSLVGGLAYEQYF
TRBJ2-7 TRBV7-2 - - TGTGCCAGCAGCTTAAAAGGGTCCTACGAGCAGTACTTC CASSLKGSYEQYF
TRBJ1-1 TRBV5-4 - - TGTGCCAGCAGCTCGGACGCCAACCCGAACACTGAAGCTTTCTTT CASSSDANPNTEAFF
TRBJ1-4 TRBV6-1 - TRBD1 TGTGCCAGCAGTGAAGGGACAGGGAGTGAAAAACTGTTTTTT CASSEGTGSEKLFF
TRBJ1-2 TRBV9 - - TGTGCCAGCAGCCCCACCACCGGTAGGACGGGGGAAGGCTACACCTTC CASSPTTGRTGEGYTF
TRBJ2-7 TRBV7-6 - TRBD1 TGTGCCAGCACCCCTCGACAGGGAGCCTACGAGCAGTACTTC CASTPRQGAYEQYF
TRBJ2-7 TRBV20-1 - - TGCAGTGCTAGACCAGCGAGCGAGCAGTACTTC CSARPASEQYF
TRBJ1-2 TRBV5-4 once TRBD1 TGTGCCAGCAGCCCGGGACAGGGGGGAAGCTACACCTTC CASSPGQGGSYTF
TRBJ2-7 TRBV7-9 few - TGTGCCAGCAGGGATTCTGGGTCCTACGAGCAGTACTTC CASRDSGSYEQYF
TRBJ1-4 TRBV28 - TRBD1 TGTGCCAGCGGACAGGGGGCGGGAAAACTGTTTTTT CASGQGAGKLFF
TRBJ2-7 TRBV9 once - TGTGCCAGCAGCGCTGGTGCGGGCGGCCACTACGAGCAGTACTTC CASSAGAGGHYEQYF
TRBJ2-1 TRBV18 once - TGTGCCAGCTCAGCCTCCTCTATCAATGAGCAGTTCTTC CASSASSINEQFF
TRBJ2-7 TRBV7-2 - TRBD1 TGTGCCAGCAGCTTGACAGGGGTACGGTACTTC CASSLTGVRYF
TRBJ2-7 TRBV28 - TRBD1 TGTGCCAGCAGTTCCACAGGGGTCCGACGTCGCGAGCAGTACTTC CASSSTGVRRREQYF
TRBJ1-1 TRBV19 - - TGTGCCAGTAGTATAGTCGGGGGACCGAACACTGAAGCTTTCTTT CASSIVGGPNTEAFF
TRBJ2-3 TRBV7-8 - - TGTGCCAGCAGCTGGGCTAGCACAGATACGCAGTATTTT CASSWASTDTQYF
TRBJ2-2 TRBV19 - TRBD2 TGTGCCAGTAGTATAGGACCCAGCGGGAGGTCCACCGGGGAGCTGTTTTTT CASSIGPSGRSTGELFF